This is a list of T cell receptor beta chains from one sample in a study of blood T cell repertoires in COVID-19. Clones were sequenced by immunoSEQ multiplex PCR, and TCRdb holds only the in-frame ones, with some missing. The table lists around 70,000 clones, over 80% of them singletons, with 1.8% in the top ten. Input material: peripheral blood. These receptors were obtained from a woman in her sixties or seventies with acute or convalescent COVID-19. CDR3s include the opening cysteine and the closing phenylalanine or tryptophan. Fields, in order: J gene, clone size, D gene, V gene, CDR3 DNA, CDR3 protein. D genes are given only for firm matches. Size values are once, few and many counts, or a class for expanded clones, and some rows have none.

>TRBJ1-2|once|-|TRBV20-1
TGCAGTGCTAGTGAGGGGCCCTATGGCTACACCTTC
CSASEGPYGYTF
>TRBJ1-1|-|-|TRBV9
TGTGCCAGCAGCGTGTCAGGGGAGGGCTACACTGAAGCTTTCTTT
CASSVSGEGYTEAFF
>TRBJ2-7|-|-|TRBV28
TGTGCCAGCGGGAGGGGGGCCTCCTACGAGCAGTACTTC
CASGRGASYEQYF
>TRBJ2-3|-|TRBD2|TRBV6-4
TGTGCCAGCAGCACTAGCGGGGAAGGTACGCAGTATTTT
CASSTSGEGTQYF
>TRBJ1-3|-|-|TRBV30
TGTGCCTGGACAGGGCCTTCTGGAAACACCATATATTTT
CAWTGPSGNTIYF
>TRBJ2-5|-|-|TRBV14
TGTGCCAGCAGCCAAGCCTCCCTCCAAGAGACCCAGTACTTC
CASSQASLQETQYF
>TRBJ2-7|-|TRBD1|TRBV28
TGTGCCAGCAGGCGGACAGGGGATATCTACGAGCAGTACTTC
CASRRTGDIYEQYF
>TRBJ2-3|-|TRBD2|TRBV19
TGTGCCAGTAGTAAGGGGACTAGCGGCGCTCAGCGGGATACGCAGTATTTT
CASSKGTSGAQRDTQYF
>TRBJ1-1|-|-|TRBV2
TGTGCCACTAAGCCGGACCAGGGATTGGCTTTCCCTGAAGCTTTCTTT
CATKPDQGLAFPEAFF
>TRBJ1-5|-|-|TRBV6-6
TGTGCCAGCAGTTACGGTTTGAGTAGCAATCAGCCCCAGCATTTT
CASSYGLSSNQPQHF
>TRBJ1-2|once|-|TRBV14
TGTGCCAGCAGCCCCCTGGGCCCTGGATATGGCTACACCTTC
CASSPLGPGYGYTF
>TRBJ1-1|once|TRBD1|TRBV12-5
TGTGCTAGTGGTTTGGAAACAGGGGCCTACGAAACTGAAGCTTTCTTT
CASGLETGAYETEAFF
>TRBJ2-1|-|-|TRBV24-1
TGTGCCACCAGTGATTTGCCCTCTGGATTTGGAAGAGGGGGGGTTTATGAGCAGTTCTTC
CATSDLPSGFGRGGVYEQFF
>TRBJ2-1|-|TRBD2|TRBV4-2
TGTGCCAGCAGCCAAGGATATCTAGCGGGAGTCGGGAATGAGCAGTTCTTC
CASSQGYLAGVGNEQFF
>TRBJ1-3|once|-|TRBV19
TGTGCCAGTAGTATATCAGGACACGGTCTATATTTT
CASSISGHGLYF
>TRBJ1-1|-|-|TRBV10-3
TGTGCCATCAGTGAAACAGTTCCTACTGAAGCTTTCTTT
CAISETVPTEAFF
>TRBJ2-3|once|TRBD2|TRBV15
TGTGCCACCAGCAGAGATCGGAATAGCGGGGCCCCGCTATATACGCAGTATTTT
CATSRDRNSGAPLYTQYF
>TRBJ2-6|-|-|TRBV19
TGTGCCAGTAAGGGGATGGCCTCTGGGGCCAACGTCCTGACTTTC
CASKGMASGANVLTF
>TRBJ2-1|few|TRBD1|TRBV7-2
TGTGCCAGCAGCTTAGCGGGATACAACAGGGGCGTCGGCCTACACTACAATGAGCAGTTCTTC
CASSLAGYNRGVGLHYNEQFF
>TRBJ1-2|once|-|TRBV7-2
TGTGCCAGCAGCTTAGCGGTAGCTAACTATGGCTACACCTTC
CASSLAVANYGYTF
>TRBJ2-1|-|TRBD2|TRBV24-1
TGTGCCACCAGTGGGGGAACCACTAGCGGGGTGGGGAATGAGCAGTTCTTC
CATSGGTTSGVGNEQFF
>TRBJ1-2|-|TRBD1|TRBV5-5
TGTGCCAGCAGCACTCCAACAGGGGCGGGCGGCTACACCTTC
CASSTPTGAGGYTF
>TRBJ2-3|few|TRBD2|TRBV9
TGTGCCAGCAGCGTAGTAGGAGGGAGGGCCGGCGGAGATACGCAGTATTTT
CASSVVGGRAGGDTQYF
>TRBJ2-1|-|-|TRBV7-2
TGTGCCAGCAGCCCCGTCCGGACATTGCGCAATGAGCAGTTCTTC
CASSPVRTLRNEQFF
>TRBJ2-7|once|TRBD2|TRBV30
TGTGCCTGGAGTTTCCGCGGACTAGCGGCCTACGAGCAGTACTTC
CAWSFRGLAAYEQYF
>TRBJ2-1|-|TRBD2|TRBV7-8
TGTGCCAGCAGAGGGACTAGCGGGGGAGTCCCCTCCTACAATGAGCAGTTCTTC
CASRGTSGGVPSYNEQFF
>TRBJ1-5|-|-|TRBV6-5
TGTGCCAGCAGTACCGGGACTCTCACATATGGGCCCCAGCATTTT
CASSTGTLTYGPQHF
>TRBJ1-2|few|TRBD1|TRBV27
TGTGCCAGCAGTCCAGGGGACAGTAGATATGGCTACACCTTC
CASSPGDSRYGYTF
>TRBJ1-2|-|TRBD1|TRBV6-2/TRBV6-3
TGTGCCAGCAGCCCCCCGACAGGGAACTATGGCTACACCTTC
CASSPPTGNYGYTF
>TRBJ2-7|-|-|TRBV18
TGTGCCAGCTCACCACGGGCAGGAACCTACGAGCAGTACTTC
CASSPRAGTYEQYF
>TRBJ2-5|-|TRBD1|TRBV30
TGTGCCTGGAGTTCGCCGGGACAGGGTTCCGAGACCCAGTACTTC
CAWSSPGQGSETQYF
>TRBJ1-1|-|-|TRBV11-2
TGTGCCAGCAGCTTAGTCCGGGGAACTGAAGCTTTCTTT
CASSLVRGTEAFF
>TRBJ1-6|-|-|TRBV7-8
TGTGCCAGCAGCTTTCTCCAGGGGTCACCCCTCCACTTT
CASSFLQGSPLHF
>TRBJ2-1|-|-|TRBV18
TGTGCCAGCTCACCGAGTGCACTAGGGTACAATGAGCAGTTCTTC
CASSPSALGYNEQFF
>TRBJ1-4|-|TRBD1|TRBV28
TGTGCCAGCAGAGCAACCGGGACAGGGAATGAAAAACTGTTTTTT
CASRATGTGNEKLFF
>TRBJ2-3|-|TRBD2|TRBV9
TGTGCCAGCAGCGAGGGACTAGCGGCCTACACAGATACGCAGTATTTT
CASSEGLAAYTDTQYF
>TRBJ1-2|once|TRBD1|TRBV29-1
TGCAGCGGGCGACAGGGGGCGCATGATGGCTACACCTTC
CSGRQGAHDGYTF
>TRBJ1-1|-|-|TRBV28
TGTGCCAGCAGTCTCCGGACCTCTCCAGCGGCTGAAGCTTTCTTT
CASSLRTSPAAEAFF
>TRBJ1-1|-|TRBD1|TRBV28
TGTGCCAGCAGCACCGTGACAGGGGGCACTGAAGCTTTCTTT
CASSTVTGGTEAFF
>TRBJ2-1|-|TRBD1|TRBV3-1/TRBV3-2
TGTGCCAGCAGCCAAGAAGGGGGCTACGTTGAGCAGTTCTTC
CASSQEGGYVEQFF
>TRBJ1-1|-|TRBD1|TRBV28
TGTGCCAGCATGGGGACAGGAGGGAACACTGAAGCTTTCTTT
CASMGTGGNTEAFF
>TRBJ1-6|-|TRBD1|TRBV7-6
TGTGCCAGCAGCTTACAGGAGGGGGCGGGTTCACCCCTCCACTTT
CASSLQEGAGSPLHF
>TRBJ2-7|-|-|TRBV5-1
TGCGCCAGCAGAACGAGCTACGAGCAGTACTTC
CASRTSYEQYF
>TRBJ1-4|few|TRBD1|TRBV28
TGTGCCATGGGACAGATCGAAAAACTGTTTTTT
CAMGQIEKLFF
>TRBJ1-2|-|TRBD1|TRBV7-8
TGTGCCAGCAGCTTAGTGGCAGGGGGAGGCTATGGCTACACCTTC
CASSLVAGGGYGYTF
>TRBJ2-7|-|TRBD2|TRBV7-8
TGTGCCAGCAGCTTAGGCCTAGCGGGAACCCAGGGGGAGCAGTACTTC
CASSLGLAGTQGEQYF
>TRBJ1-1|-|TRBD1|TRBV12-3/TRBV12-4
TGTGCCAGCAGCGGACAGGGCAAAACTGAAGCTTTCTTT
CASSGQGKTEAFF
>TRBJ1-2|-|-|TRBV5-1
TGCGCCAGCAGCCCCCAGGTGGGTCAAAACTATGGCTACACCTTC
CASSPQVGQNYGYTF
>TRBJ2-3|once|TRBD2|TRBV3-1/TRBV3-2
TGTGCCAGCAGCCATCACGGGACTAGCGGGGGAGCTAGCACAGATACGCAGTATTTT
CASSHHGTSGGASTDTQYF
>TRBJ2-2|-|-|TRBV4-2
TGTGCCAGCAGCCAAGAACCCAGGACAAACACCGGGGAGCTGTTTTTT
CASSQEPRTNTGELFF
>TRBJ1-1|-|-|TRBV15
TGTGCCACCAGCAGAGATAGTGAAAGCTCCGCTTTCTTT
CATSRDSESSAFF
>TRBJ2-7|-|-|TRBV30
TGTGCCTGGAGTGCGGGACAAAGAATCCACGAGCAGTACTTC
CAWSAGQRIHEQYF
>TRBJ1-1|once|-|TRBV9
TGTGCCAGCAGAGGAGCGGGCAGGGAAGCTTTCTTT
CASRGAGREAFF
>TRBJ1-5|-|-|TRBV6-1
TGTGCCAGCAGGCAAGGGTGGGGGCCCCCGGGTCCCCAGCATTTT
CASRQGWGPPGPQHF